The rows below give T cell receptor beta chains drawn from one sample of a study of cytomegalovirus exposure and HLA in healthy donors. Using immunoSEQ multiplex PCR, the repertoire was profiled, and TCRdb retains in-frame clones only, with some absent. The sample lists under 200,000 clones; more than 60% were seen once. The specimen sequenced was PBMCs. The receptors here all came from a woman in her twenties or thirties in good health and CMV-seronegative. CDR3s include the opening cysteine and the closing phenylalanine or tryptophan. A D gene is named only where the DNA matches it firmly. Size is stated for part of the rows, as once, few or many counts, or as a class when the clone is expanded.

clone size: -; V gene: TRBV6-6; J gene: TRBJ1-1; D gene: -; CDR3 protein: CASMRGSNTEAFF; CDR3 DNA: TGTGCCAGCATGCGAGGGTCGAACACTGAAGCTTTCTTT
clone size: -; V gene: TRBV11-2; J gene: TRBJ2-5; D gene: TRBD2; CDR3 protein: CASSSRTSGGETQYF; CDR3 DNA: TGTGCCAGCAGCTCACGAACTAGCGGGGGAGAGACCCAGTACTTC
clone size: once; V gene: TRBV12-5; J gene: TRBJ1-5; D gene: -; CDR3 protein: CASGTGGRQPQHF; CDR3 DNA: TGTGCTAGTGGGACAGGTGGACGACAGCCCCAGCATTTT
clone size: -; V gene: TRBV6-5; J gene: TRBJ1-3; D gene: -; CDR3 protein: CASSLREAGNTIYF; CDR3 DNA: TGTGCCAGCAGTTTAAGGGAGGCGGGAAACACCATATATTTT
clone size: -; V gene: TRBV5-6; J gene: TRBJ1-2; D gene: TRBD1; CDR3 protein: CASSLSQGTNYGYTF; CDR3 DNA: TGTGCCAGCAGCTTGTCACAGGGGACTAACTATGGCTACACCTTC
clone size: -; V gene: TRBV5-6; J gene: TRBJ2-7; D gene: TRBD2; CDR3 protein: CASSLLAGGYEQYF; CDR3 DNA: TGTGCCAGCAGCTTACTAGCGGGGGGATACGAGCAGTACTTC
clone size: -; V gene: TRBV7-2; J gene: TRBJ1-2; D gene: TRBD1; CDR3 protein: CASSLGQGTNYGYTF; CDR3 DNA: TGTGCCAGCAGCTTAGGACAGGGGACTAACTATGGCTACACCTTC
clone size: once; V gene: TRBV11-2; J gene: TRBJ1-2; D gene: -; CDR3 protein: CASRGGTGAYYGYTF; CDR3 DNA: TGTGCCAGCAGGGGGGGGACCGGGGCCTACTATGGCTACACCTTC
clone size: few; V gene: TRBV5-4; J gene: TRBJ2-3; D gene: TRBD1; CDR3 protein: CASSLGQGGADTQYF; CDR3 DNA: TGTGCCAGCAGCTTGGGACAGGGGGGTGCAGATACGCAGTATTTT
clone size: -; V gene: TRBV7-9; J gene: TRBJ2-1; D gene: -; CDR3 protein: CASSFRGAGFDEQFF; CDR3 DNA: TGTGCCAGCAGCTTTCGCGGGGCGGGCTTCGATGAGCAGTTCTTC
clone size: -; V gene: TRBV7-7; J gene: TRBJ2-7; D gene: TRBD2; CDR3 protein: CASSLGTSGEYEQYF; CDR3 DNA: TGTGCTAGCAGCTTGGGGACTAGCGGAGAGTACGAGCAGTACTTC
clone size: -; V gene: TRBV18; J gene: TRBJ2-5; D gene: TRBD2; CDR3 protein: CASSRLSSGGQETQYF; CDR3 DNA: TGTGCCAGCTCACGGCTGTCTAGCGGGGGACAAGAGACCCAGTACTTC
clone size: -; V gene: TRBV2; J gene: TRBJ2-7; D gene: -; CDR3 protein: CASNGQHYEQYF; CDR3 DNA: TGTGCCAGCAACGGACAACACTACGAGCAGTACTTC
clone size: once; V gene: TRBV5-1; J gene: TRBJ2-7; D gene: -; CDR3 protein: CASSPGVQNYEQYF; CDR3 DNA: TGCGCCAGCAGCCCCGGGGTGCAAAACTACGAGCAGTACTTC
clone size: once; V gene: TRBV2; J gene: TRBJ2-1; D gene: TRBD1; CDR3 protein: CASTGQGRNEQFF; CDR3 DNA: TGTGCCAGCACCGGACAGGGAAGGAATGAGCAGTTCTTC
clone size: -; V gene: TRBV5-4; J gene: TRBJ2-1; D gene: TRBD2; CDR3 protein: CASSFASGGTLNEQFF; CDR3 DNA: TGTGCCAGCAGCTTCGCTAGCGGGGGGACCCTCAATGAGCAGTTCTTC
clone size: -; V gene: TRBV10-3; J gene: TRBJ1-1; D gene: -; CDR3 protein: CAISQRQATEAFF; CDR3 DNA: TGTGCCATCAGTCAAAGACAGGCCACTGAAGCTTTCTTT
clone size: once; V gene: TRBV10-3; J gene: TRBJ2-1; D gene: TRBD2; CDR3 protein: CAISGTTSGGAHEQFF; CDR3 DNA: TGTGCCATCAGTGGAACTACTAGCGGGGGGGCCCATGAGCAGTTCTTC
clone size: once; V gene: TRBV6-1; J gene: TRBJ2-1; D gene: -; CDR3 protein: CASTQNNEQFF; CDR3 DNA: TGTGCCAGCACCCAGAACAATGAGCAGTTCTTC
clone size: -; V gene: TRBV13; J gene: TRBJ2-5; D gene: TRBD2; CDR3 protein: CASSLGSSGAYQETQYF; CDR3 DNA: TGTGCCAGCAGCTTAGGGTCTAGCGGGGCCTACCAAGAGACCCAGTACTTC